The TCR beta chain described here comes from a study of monozygotic twins with inflammatory bowel disease. A remark on this clonotype: Antigen unknown.

TCRdb reprocessed the 5' RACE reads, with one entry per CDR3 protein and no DNA. This sample contains around 100,000 distinct CDR3 sequences. The germline V gene has CDR1 SGHTA and CDR2 FQGNSA. The CDR3 sequence is 12 residues long. Whole-study results and caveats: Concordant and discordant twins showed no difference in repertoire similarity, possibly from limited power.

What was sequenced was blood. The genes are TRBV7-2 and TRBJ1-2; checking the TCRdb D call of TRBD1 is not possible without DNA. This clonotype was sampled from a human donor with ulcerative colitis or Crohn's disease, or a healthy co-twin of an affected twin (not recorded which). Here the CDR3 reads CASSLKGYGYTF.